These 21 T cell receptor beta chains were all obtained from the same sample, sequenced in a study of beta chain features in type 1 diabetes. cDNA synthesis used the whole RNA isolate, giving expressed TCRB sequences. This table comes from immunoSEQ multiplex PCR, and its TCRdb copy is limited to in-frame clones, with some not included. The data contain under 900,000 clones, about 17% of them singletons. Sequencing used naive CD4+ T cells from blood. These TCRs come from a woman aged 18-30 years in good health.

This clone has a handful of counts. The J gene is TRBJ1-5, the V gene TRBV7-2; no clear D gene. V was cut by 5 bases and J by 4 bases, with 12 bases left in between. From germline, CDR1 is SGHTA and CDR2 FQGNSA. The CDR3 sequence is 14 residues long. CDR3 in amino acids: CASSNRADNQPQHF. The DNA for the CDR3 is TGTGCCAGCAGCAACCGGGCCGATAATCAGCCCCAGCATTTT.

This clone occurred a few times. Here the CDR3 reads CASSPGQQETQYF. In DNA, the CDR3 is TGTGCCAGCAGTCCGGGACAGCAAGAGACCCAGTACTTC. The rearrangement uses TRBV27 and TRBJ2-5, with 7 positions matching TRBD1. Unmatched junction bases numbered 2, after V lost 5 bases and J lost 2 bases. This CDR3 comprises 13 residues. Germline lookup yields CDR1 MNHEY and CDR2 SMNVEV (reference sequence).

This CDR3 is CASSLELTSYEQYF. The DNA of the CDR3 is TGTGCCAGCAGCTTAGAACTGACGTCGTACGAGCAGTACTTC. The rearrangement links TRBV7-8 to TRBJ2-7; unclear D gene. Trimming stripped 1 base from V and 4 bases from J, with 11 bases between. This CDR3 has 14 residues. CDR1 is SGHVS, CDR2 FQNEAQ, per germline.

The chain uses TRBV28 and TRBJ2-1; 9 nucleotides align to TRBD1. CDR3 size: 14 residues. CDR1 is MDHEN, CDR2 SYDVKM, per germline. Trimming cost V 5 bases and J 9 bases; bases outside gene matches: 8. The CDR3 region has the DNA TGTGCCAGCAGTCCACCCAGACAGGGGGGTGAGCAGTTCTTC. Translation gives CASSPPRQGGEQFF.

The chain employs TRBV25-1 and TRBJ1-1, with D unresolved. Germline values: CDR1 MGHDK, CDR2 SYGVNS. The V end lost 5 bases, the J end lost 0 bases, and 13 bases lay between the germline ends. The CDR3 covers 15 residues. The CDR3 here is CASSYGRPMNTEAFF. Here the CDR3 DNA reads TGTGCCAGCAGTTACGGCAGGCCCATGAACACTGAAGCTTTCTTT.

The CDR3 sequence: CASSYGPIQETQYF. CDR3 sequence (DNA): TGTGCCAGCAGTTACGGGCCGATCCAAGAGACCCAGTACTTC. This chain joins TRBV6-5 and TRBJ2-5; D is unclear. V lost 2 bases and J lost 1, with 8 bases in between. The CDR3 is 14 amino acids. The germline CDR1 and CDR2 sequences are MNHEY and SVGAGI.

The rearrangement uses TRBV7-3 and TRBJ2-1; 7 bases align to TRBD1. Germline loops: CDR1 SGHTA, CDR2 FQGTGA. The CDR3 is 13 residues long. The trim removed 4 bases at V and 8 bases at J, leaving 5 bases unmatched. CDR3 residues: CASSSTGFDEQFF. CDR3 DNA: TGTGCCAGCAGCTCGACAGGGTTCGATGAGCAGTTCTTC.

V gene TRBV27 combines with J gene TRBJ2-7, with a possible D match to TRBD1 (5 bases). The CDR3 contains 16 residues. The V end was cut by 3 bases, the J end by 2 bases, with 17 bases between. Looked up from germline, CDR1 is MNHEY and CDR2 is SMNVEV (reference sequence). The CDR3 loop is CASSFAQQGGAYEQYF. The DNA of the CDR3 is TGTGCCAGCAGTTTTGCCCAGCAGGGTGGGGCCTACGAGCAGTACTTC.

A few counts support this clone. This chain uses TRBV28 with TRBJ2-1, with D possibly TRBD2 on 6 matching bases. This CDR3 comprises 15 residues. CDR1 is MDHEN, CDR2 SYDVKM, per germline. V was clipped by 4 bases and J by 9 bases, with 19 bases between them. CDR3 bases: TGTGCCAGCAGTTGGGGAGGACTACCGGGTGGTGAGCAGTTCTTC. The encoded protein is CASSWGGLPGGEQFF.

This clone was seen more than once but under ten times. The chain joins TRBV11-2 to TRBJ2-3, with a weak D call TRBD2 (9 bases). This CDR3 contains 16 residues. V was cut by 5 bases and J by 1 base, with 16 bases left in between. CDR1 is SGHAT, CDR2 FQNNGV, per germline. CDR3: CASSALAGQGTDTQYF. The DNA of the CDR3 is TGTGCCAGCAGCGCTCTAGCGGGACAGGGCACAGATACGCAGTATTTT.

V usage is TRBV6-5 and J usage is TRBJ2-2; perhaps TRBD2 as D (6 bases). The CDR3 is 15 residues long. V shed 5 bases and J shed 3 bases, with 13 bases lying between them. Germline CDR1 MNHEY, CDR2 SVGAGI. In DNA, the CDR3 is TGTGCCAGCAGTGCGACTAGTGTCGACACCGGGGAGCTGTTTTTT. Translation gives CASSATSVDTGELFF.

This clone was detected a few times. The J gene is TRBJ2-2, the V gene TRBV11-3; D is ambiguous. Germline CDR1 reads SGHNT; CDR2 reads YENEEA. CDR3 length: 15 residues. Between the trimmed V and J ends, which lost 0 bases and 5 bases, there was a span of 10 bases. The CDR3 DNA is TGTGCCAGCAGCTTAGAGGGATTGGCTACCGGGGAGCTGTTTTTT. Protein: CASSLEGLATGELFF.

The J gene is TRBJ2-7, the V gene TRBV5-1; TRBD2 matches at 13 bases. V was pared by 4 bases and J by 7 bases, with 11 bases of the junction left unmatched. CDR1 and CDR2 (germline): SGHRS, YFSETQ. The CDR3 loop spans 16 amino acids. The CDR3 is CASSATTSGRAGEQYF. Here the CDR3 DNA reads TGCGCCAGCAGCGCAACAACTAGCGGGAGGGCCGGGGAGCAGTACTTC.

The chain employs TRBV28 and TRBJ2-7, with D perhaps assigned TRBD1 or TRBD2 (5 bases each). The CDR3 contains 15 residues. Germline V lookup: CDR1 MDHEN, CDR2 SYDVKM. V lost 3 bases and J lost 4, with 16 bases in between. CDR3 amino acids: CASSFLGPTEYEQYF. CDR3 bases: TGTGCCAGCAGTTTTTTGGGACCCACGGAATACGAGCAGTACTTC.

This rearrangement joins TRBV23-1 to TRBJ2-1, with 11 bases lining up with TRBD1. TRBV23-1 is labeled an ORF, and its function is uncertain. V was clipped by 3 bases and J by 2 bases; unmatched bases: 12. CDR3 length: 19 residues. The CDR3 DNA reads TGCGCCAGCAGTCAGATATATAGGGGGACAGGGGGGACCTACAATGAGCAGTTCTTC. Its translation is CASSQIYRGTGGTYNEQFF.

The CDR3 is CSAMNQGLHEQYF. CDR3 nucleotide sequence: TGCAGCGCAATGAACCAGGGTTTACACGAGCAGTACTTC. The V gene is TRBV29-1, the J gene TRBJ2-5, with D possibly TRBD1 on 5 matching bases. The J call is doubtful: the DNA matches TRBJ2-7 better. This CDR3 has 13 amino acids. Germline loops: CDR1 SQVTM, CDR2 ANQGSEA.

J is TRBJ2-2 and V is TRBV10-3, with TRBD1 identical over 8 bases. Germline CDR1 reads ENHRY; CDR2 reads SYGVKD. Losses at the gene ends were 6 bases for V and 3 bases for J; bases not matched to a gene: 0. CDR3 size: 13 residues. CDR3 protein: CAIRGQDTGELFF. The CDR3 DNA reads TGTGCCATCAGGGGACAGGACACCGGGGAGCTGTTTTTT.

This clone has just a few counts. The V gene is TRBV11-2, the J gene TRBJ2-7; unclear D gene. The germline V gene encodes CDR1 SGHAT and CDR2 FQNNGV. V dropped 0 bases and J dropped 4 bases, with 4 bases sitting between them. CDR3 length: 12 residues. CDR3 DNA: TGTGCCAGCAGCTTAGAGCGGTACGAGCAGTACTTC. This gives the protein CASSLERYEQYF. Complete variable domain (other parts from reference TRBV11-2 and TRBJ2-7): EAGVAQSPRYKIIEKRQSVAFWCNPISGHATLYWYQQILGQGPKLLIQFQNNGVVDDSQLPKDRFSAERLKGVDSTLKIQPAKLEDSAVYLCASSLERYEQYFGPGTRLTVT.

This chain links TRBV7-6 with TRBJ2-7; D call uncertain. The germline V gene has CDR1 SGHVS and CDR2 FNYEAQ. Trimming cost V 2 bases and J 0 bases, with 5 bases left between them. This CDR3 spans 13 amino acids. For the CDR3, the DNA is TGTGCCAGCAGCTTAACGAGCTCCTACGAGCAGTACTTC. Its protein is CASSLTSSYEQYF.

The CDR3 nucleotides are TGTGCCAGCAGCCCCAGGGGGTCGAGCACTGAAGCTTTCTTT. Amino acid sequence: CASSPRGSSTEAFF. The J gene is TRBJ1-1, the V gene TRBV7-9, with TRBD1 matching 7 bases. The CDR3 contains 14 residues. The germline V gene has CDR1 SEHNR and CDR2 FQNEAQ (reference sequence). V trimming: 5 bases; J trimming: 4 bases; junction bases outside the gene matches: 7.

In this sample, this clone turned up a few times. The chain combines TRBV7-3 with TRBJ1-5, with 7 bases fitting TRBD1. Losses at the gene ends were 2 bases for V and 2 bases for J; bases not matched to a gene: 9. CDR1 and CDR2 (germline): SGHTA, FQGTGA. This CDR3 is 17 amino acids long. CDR3 DNA: TGTGCCAGCAGCTTACCCGCAGGGGGGACGGGCAATCAGCCCCAGCATTTT. Its protein product is CASSLPAGGTGNQPQHF.